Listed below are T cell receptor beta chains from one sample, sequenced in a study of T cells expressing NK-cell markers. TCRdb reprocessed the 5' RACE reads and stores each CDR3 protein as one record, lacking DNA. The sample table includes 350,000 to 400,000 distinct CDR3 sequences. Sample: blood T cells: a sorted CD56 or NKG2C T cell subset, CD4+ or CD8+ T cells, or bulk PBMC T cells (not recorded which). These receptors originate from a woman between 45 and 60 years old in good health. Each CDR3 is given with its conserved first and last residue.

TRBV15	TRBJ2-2	CAAAGNTGELFF
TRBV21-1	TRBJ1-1	CASSKRGEETEAFF
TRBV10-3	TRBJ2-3	CAINPGLTDTQYF
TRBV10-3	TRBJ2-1	CAITRSGEQFF
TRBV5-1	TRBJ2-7	CASSLVSPGVGDSYEQYF
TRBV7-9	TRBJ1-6	CASSARQGPPLHF
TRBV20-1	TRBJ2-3	CSASLGGGQGRDTQYF
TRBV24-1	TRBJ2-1	CATSGRGTYNEQFF
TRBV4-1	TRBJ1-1	CASSPRQGVRGMNTEAFF
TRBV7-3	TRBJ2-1	CASSLTGTSGRLVKNEQFF
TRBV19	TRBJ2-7	CASSRTGAGEQYF
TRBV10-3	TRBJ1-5	CAIRAEGIQPQHF
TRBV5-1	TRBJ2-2	CASSFINTGELFF
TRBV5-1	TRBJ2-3	CASSLGQARKLNTQYF
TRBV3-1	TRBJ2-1	CASSPNRVARQFF
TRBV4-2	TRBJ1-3	CASSNGLNTIYF
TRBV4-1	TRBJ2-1	CASSQALSGRPGIGQFF
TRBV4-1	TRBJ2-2	CASSPLGRTNTGELFF
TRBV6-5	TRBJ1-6	CASRDRGNSPLHF
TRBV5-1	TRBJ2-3	CASSLQPGLSDTQYF
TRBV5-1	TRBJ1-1	CASSRGSGNTEAFF
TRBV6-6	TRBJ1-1	CASRSTGVGFF
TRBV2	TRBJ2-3	CASSGEQLETDTQYF
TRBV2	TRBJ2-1	CASSAGPGTSGTSSYNEQFF
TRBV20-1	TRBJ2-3	CSARDRIAGLTDTQYF
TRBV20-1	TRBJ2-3	CSARDFDQFPPADTQYF
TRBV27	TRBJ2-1	CASSPVYGRQYNEQFF
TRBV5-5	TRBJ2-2	CASSFLGGGRDTGELFF
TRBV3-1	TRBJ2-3	CASSGLLGGSTDTQYF
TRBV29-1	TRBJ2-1	CSVEAPVLAEYNEQFF
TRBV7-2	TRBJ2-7	CASSLDHWAWYF
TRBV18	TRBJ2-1	CASSPETVFGEQFF
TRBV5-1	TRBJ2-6	CASSFGGLAGANVLTF
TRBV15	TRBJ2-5	CATSRVGDVETQYF
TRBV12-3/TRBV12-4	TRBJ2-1	CASSLAVGLAGGRNEQFF
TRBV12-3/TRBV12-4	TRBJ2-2	CASSFLVTGELFF
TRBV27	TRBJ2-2	CASSLHGQADTGELFF
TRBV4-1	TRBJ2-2	CASSSLGLQRLLANTGELFF
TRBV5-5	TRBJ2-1	CASSLAGIDEQFF
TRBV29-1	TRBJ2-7	CSVVGQGGSYEQYF
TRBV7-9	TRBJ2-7	CASSSPGRNHEQYF
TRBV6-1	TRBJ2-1	CASSEAPGVGDEQFF
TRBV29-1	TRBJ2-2	CSVEGDSGNTGELFF
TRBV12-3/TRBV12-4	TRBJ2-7	CASRGGGSSLYEQYF
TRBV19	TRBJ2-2	CASSLGTSGGIGDGELFF
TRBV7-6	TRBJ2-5	CASSTTLGQGGQETQYF
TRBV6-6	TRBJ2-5	CASSYGGIGETQYF
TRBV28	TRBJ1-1	CASSRMSGNTEAFF
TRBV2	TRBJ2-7	CASGVSYEQYF
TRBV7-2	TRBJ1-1	CASRTMISNTEAFF
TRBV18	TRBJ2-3	CASSPNVGLSTDTQYF
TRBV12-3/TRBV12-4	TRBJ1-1	CASSLRGSTGSIMPEAFF
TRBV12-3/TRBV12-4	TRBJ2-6	CASRTSGASGANVLTF
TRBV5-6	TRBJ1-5	CASSLAGTGGNQPQHF
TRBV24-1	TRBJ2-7	CATSEPASYEQYF
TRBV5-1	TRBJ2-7	CASSARRDEQYF
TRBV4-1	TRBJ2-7	CASSQDITIGEQYF